The next 19 T cell receptor beta chains were all read from a single sample in a study of cytomegalovirus exposure and HLA in healthy donors. Primers: 60 Vbeta forward and 13 Jbeta reverse. TCRdb keeps only in-frame clones here, not all; method: immunoSEQ multiplex PCR. The sample yields 150,000 or so clones, roughly 79% seen once. Sequencing input: PBMCs. These receptors were collected from a woman between 40 and 50 years old in good health and CMV-seropositive.

The chain is built from TRBV30 and TRBJ2-1, with 11 bases identical to TRBD2. CDR3 size: 15 residues. Per germline, CDR1 GTSNPN and CDR2 SVGIG (reference sequence). The V segment lost 3 bases and the J segment 6 bases; nucleotides outside the gene matches: 7. The DNA for the CDR3 is TGTGCCTGGAGCGGATCTAGCGGGGGGACCAATGAGCAGTTCTTC. Residues: CAWSGSSGGTNEQFF.

The J gene is TRBJ1-1, the V gene TRBV6-5; 7 positions agree with TRBD1. The germline CDR1 and CDR2 sequences are MNHEY and SVGAGI. J gave up 8 bases and V 6 bases, and 9 bases lay outside the gene matches. The CDR3 is made up of 13 amino acids. The CDR3 DNA is TGTGCCAGCAGACTGGAGGGGGCCCTCGAAGCTTTCTTT. The encoded protein is CASRLEGALEAFF.

This chain links TRBV30 with TRBJ1-4, with 7 bases aligning to TRBD1. The CDR3 spans 19 residues. From germline, CDR1 is GTSNPN and CDR2 SVGIG (reference sequence). The V and J ends lost 3 bases and 2 bases, in that order; junction bases with no gene match: 18. The CDR3 sequence: CAWRKYGTALKNTNEKLFF. The CDR3, as DNA: TGTGCCTGGAGGAAGTACGGGACAGCCCTTAAGAATACTAATGAAAAACTGTTTTTT.

In its sample, this clone was seen once. J is TRBJ1-2 and V is TRBV19, with D hard to call. The CDR3 covers 13 residues. The germline V gene has CDR1 LNHDA and CDR2 SQIVND (reference sequence). The V gene lost 3 bases and the J gene lost 4 bases, with 9 bases spanning the gap. CDR3 residues: CASSIEAGYGYTF. CDR3 in DNA: TGTGCCAGTAGTATTGAAGCGGGCTATGGCTACACCTTC.

The chain uses TRBV28 and TRBJ1-2; 10 nucleotides match TRBD1. There are 16 residues in the CDR3. Germline V gene data show CDR1 as MDHEN and CDR2 as SYDVKM. The trim removed 3 bases at V and 4 bases at J, leaving 8 bases unmatched. In nucleotides, the CDR3 is TGTGCCAGCAGTTTCCCCCGGACAGGGGGTATCTATGGCTACACCTTC. It encodes CASSFPRTGGIYGYTF.

The sample holds a few counts of this clone. V and J are TRBV2 and TRBJ1-2; TRBD1 agrees at 8 bases. This CDR3 spans 12 amino acids. Germline CDR1 reads SNHLY; CDR2 reads FYNNEI. J was trimmed by 5 bases and V by 6 bases; bases with no gene match: 2. CDR3 residues: CASSGQGYGYTF. The CDR3 DNA follows: TGTGCCAGCAGCGGACAGGGATATGGCTACACCTTC.

The chain recombines TRBV19 with TRBJ2-1, with a weak D call TRBD2 (5 bases). This CDR3 is 14 amino acids long. The V and J ends lost 5 bases and 4 bases respectively, with 12 bases between them. Germline values: CDR1 LNHDA, CDR2 SQIVND (reference sequence). The CDR3 coding sequence is TGTGCCAGTAGTGAGACTACCTATTACAATGAGCAGTTCTTC. This sequence encodes CASSETTYYNEQFF.

The V gene is TRBV2, the J gene TRBJ1-2; D gene unclear. The length of the CDR3 is 13 residues. V gave up 1 base and J gave up 4 bases, with 7 bases separating them. Per the germline V gene, CDR1 is SNHLY and CDR2 is FYNNEI. CDR3 residues: CASSEVLLYGYTF. The DNA of the CDR3 is TGTGCCAGCAGTGAAGTCCTCCTCTATGGCTACACCTTC.

The V call is TRBV6-1, the J call TRBJ1-1, with no clear D. Looked up from germline, CDR1 is MNHNS and CDR2 is SASEGT. The CDR3 has 17 amino acids. V lost 1 base and J 0 bases, leaving 15 bases between the germline ends. For the CDR3, the DNA is TGTGCCAGCAGTGAAGAACTTGGCAGACTACTGAACACTGAAGCTTTCTTT. This sequence encodes CASSEELGRLLNTEAFF.

Of note for this clone: Its ends do not fully match the called genes, so a read error is possible. The chain couples TRBV19 to TRBJ1-5, with a tentative D call TRBD1 (5 bases). Germline V gene data show CDR1 as LNHDA and CDR2 as SQIVND (reference sequence). CDR3 length: 13 residues. For the CDR3, the DNA is TGTGCCAGTAGTATCGGGTTCGCGGGGACTAGGGATTTT. Protein product: CASSIGFAGTRDF.

The chain uses TRBV9 and TRBJ1-2, with 9 positions matching TRBD1. V lost 2 bases and J lost 4; bases outside the gene matches: 15. CDR3 length: 18 amino acids. Germline V gene lookup returns CDR1 SGDLS and CDR2 YYNGEE. CDR3 amino acids: CASSVDPWDRAGGYGYTF. The CDR3 region has the DNA TGTGCCAGCAGCGTCGACCCGTGGGACAGGGCTGGCGGCTATGGCTACACCTTC.

This clone appeared once. This chain links TRBV15 with TRBJ2-5; 12 bases map to TRBD2. Germline lookup yields CDR1 LNHNV and CDR2 YYDKDF (reference sequence). The CDR3 is made up of 15 amino acids. V lost 1 base, J lost 5 bases, and 2 bases stayed unmatched. The DNA for the CDR3 is TGTGCCACCAGCAGAGCTAGCGGGGGGGTTGAGACCCAGTACTTC. This translates into CATSRASGGVETQYF.

The rearrangement uses TRBV2 and TRBJ1-1; D is ambiguous. The germline V and J ends were trimmed by 3 bases and 1 base, with 12 bases remaining between them. The germline V gene encodes CDR1 SNHLY and CDR2 FYNNEI. The CDR3 extends over 15 amino acids. CDR3 in amino acids: CASSEYGLRNTEAFF. In DNA, the CDR3 is TGTGCCAGCAGTGAGTATGGGCTCAGGAACACTGAAGCTTTCTTT.

This chain links TRBV10-3 with TRBJ2-1; D unclear. With 3 bases removed from V and 6 bases from J, the gap between germline ends came to 9 bases. The germline CDR1 and CDR2 sequences are ENHRY and SYGVKD. The CDR3 is 13 amino acids. CDR3 bases: TGTGCCATCAGTGACGGAACTACCAATGAGCAGTTCTTC. This encodes CAISDGTTNEQFF.

V and J are TRBV7-9 and TRBJ1-1; no firm D call. CDR1 and CDR2 (germline): SEHNR, FQNEAQ (reference sequence). The length of the CDR3 is 14 residues. V lost 3 bases to trimming and J lost 2 bases, with 10 bases between them. This CDR3 is CASSFHSVNTEAFF. The CDR3 region has the DNA TGTGCCAGCAGCTTTCATTCGGTAAACACTGAAGCTTTCTTT.

This sequence joins TRBV28 and TRBJ2-1; weak D call: TRBD2 (5 bases). This CDR3 is built from 15 residues. The V end lost 1 base, the J end lost 8 bases, and 15 bases lay between the germline ends. CDR1 and CDR2 from the germline V gene are MDHEN and SYDVKM. This chain's CDR3 is CASSLSVPREHEQFF. In nucleotides, the CDR3 is TGTGCCAGCAGTTTATCCGTACCTCGGGAACATGAGCAGTTCTTC.

The chain has TRBV19 and TRBJ1-1; unclear D gene. The V gene's germline CDR1 is LNHDA and CDR2 SQIVND (reference sequence). The CDR3 runs to 15 residues. V dropped 4 bases and J dropped 1 base, with 13 bases sitting between them. CDR3: CASSTRAPPNTEAFF. DNA for the CDR3: TGTGCCAGTAGTACCCGAGCCCCACCGAACACTGAAGCTTTCTTT.

This clone was seen just once. V is TRBV7-3 and J is TRBJ1-3, with no clear D. The V end lost 2 bases, the J end lost 3 bases, and 11 bases lay between the germline ends. CDR1 and CDR2 (germline): SGHTA, FQGTGA. The CDR3 is 15 residues long. As DNA, the CDR3 is TGTGCCAGCAGCTTATCGGGAGGGATTGGAAACACCATATATTTT. Protein: CASSLSGGIGNTIYF.

The V and J genes are TRBV6-1 and TRBJ1-1; D gene ambiguous. V was pared by 4 bases and J by 5 bases, with 11 bases between. The CDR3 extends over 13 amino acids. The germline V gene encodes CDR1 MNHNS and CDR2 SASEGT. CDR3 coding DNA: TGTGCCAGCAGTGTCGGGTCGGGGACTGAAGCTTTCTTT. Residues: CASSVGSGTEAFF.